This T cell receptor beta chain was documented in a study of blood T cell repertoires in COVID-19 (dated by TCRdb to about 2020). For context, the study as a whole: Collaborator samples came from the United States, Italy and Spain and covered acute and convalescent phases of COVID-19. HLA class I and class II types, where available, came from metadata supplied by the sample provider rather than from assay-based typing. Sample metadata almost always included a de-identified subject ID, COVID-19 status, age in years and sex. The repertoires were made available in a free public database intended to serve as a resource for research on the immune response to SARS-CoV-2. Samples came from the ongoing ImmuneRACE study (first 160 participants) plus 1,254 subjects from 6 global collaborators. The material from the prospective study consisted of cDNA or gDNA derived from T cells, B-cell-depleted T cells, or PBMCs. The dataset comprised deeply sampled blood TCRbeta repertoires from subjects exposed to, actively infected with, or recovered from COVID-19.

Overall study outcomes, separate from this receptor: How much clinical and demographic metadata was included differed by source and by participant, and the metadata was provided uncurated.

Details on this clone: This receptor's antigen is unknown. No much larger clonotype is one base removed from it; base qualities were not supplied.

The immunoSEQ Assay, a bias-controlled multiplex PCR, was used to amplify TCRbeta CDR3 regions from genomic DNA. Concerning the study's data processing: The number of nucleated cells in each sample was estimated from the amplification of reference gene primers within the assay. To quantify the absolute abundance of each unique TCRbeta CDR3 rearrangement, sequence reads were collapsed and filtered. Productive Simpson clonality was computed per sample as the square root of Simpson's diversity index over productive rearrangements. In its TCRdb copy, this immuneACCESS table keeps in-frame sequences only and misses some clones. Where compared with another copy, unresolved V genes explain less than half of these, and the others have no known cause. The DNA gave D and trimming, while V, J and clone size come from that table. The sample contains about 260,000 clones, approximately 90% of them found a single time. The leading ten clones occupy 0.87% of the sample.

Participants in the prospective study were enrolled through a virtual design, were aged roughly 18 to 100 years, and lived in about two dozen United States geographic areas. To assign participants to cohorts, the prospective study relied on clinical history that participants themselves reported in a screening survey and a study questionnaire. Exposed participants had been in contact with someone with a PCR-confirmed or clinician-diagnosed COVID-19 case within 2 weeks of study entry. In the prospective study, mobile phlebotomists collected whole blood, serum and a nasopharyngeal or oropharyngeal swab from each participant. Over a roughly 2-month period, participants in the prospective study had the option of providing additional blood draws and questionnaires. Prospective study blood samples were shipped either frozen or at room temperature before DNA extraction. Deletion took 0 bases off V and 5 bases off J, with a span of 12 bases between the germline ends. Measured from the cysteine to the phenylalanine, the CDR3 is 15 residues long. The only DNA kept is the CDR3, 45 bases in frame from the first base. CDR1 and CDR2, looked up from the germline V gene, are SGHRS and YFSETQ.

Sequencing input: PBMCs or T cells enriched from blood (not recorded which). The sequence joins TRBV5-1 to TRBJ1-5; the D segment cannot be called with confidence. This TCR was recovered from a middle-aged man who had been exposed to COVID-19. The bases are TGCGCCAGCAGCTTGGTCCCTGGTAGAGATCAGCCCCAGCATTTT. It translates as CASSLVPGRDQPQHF.